The rows below give T cell receptor beta chains drawn from one sample of a study of cytomegalovirus exposure and HLA in healthy donors. Profiled with immunoSEQ multiplex PCR; TCRdb holds only in-frame clones, not every one. Its clone listing holds 65,000 to 85,000 clones. The sequenced material came from PBMCs. Source of these receptors: a female donor in good health and CMV-seropositive. CDR3s include the opening cysteine and the closing phenylalanine or tryptophan. D genes are given only for firm matches.

>TRBV7-6|TRBD1|TRBJ2-2
TGTGCCAGCAGCCCGACAGGGTTCGGTGCCGGGGAGCTGTTTTTT
CASSPTGFGAGELFF
>TRBV9|TRBD1|TRBJ1-5
TGTGCCAGCAGCGTAGGGGACAGGGGAAGTCAGCCCCAGCATTTT
CASSVGDRGSQPQHF
>TRBV29-1|NA|TRBJ1-1
TGCAGCGTCGCAGGGCGAGGTAATATGAACACTGAAGCTTTCTTT
CSVAGRGNMNTEAFF
>TRBV28|NA|TRBJ2-7
TGTGCCAGCAGTTTGGACGGGATAACCTACGAGCAGTACTTC
CASSLDGITYEQYF
>TRBV9|NA|TRBJ2-7
TGTGCCAGCAGCCCTCCAGGAGGGGCCTACGAGCAGTACTTC
CASSPPGGAYEQYF
>TRBV27|NA|TRBJ2-1
TGTGCCAGCAGCCCGGGATCCGACAATGAGCAGTTCTTC
CASSPGSDNEQFF
>TRBV6-5|NA|TRBJ1-2
TGTGCCAGCAGTTCCCTGGACAGTGGCTATGGCTACACCTTC
CASSSLDSGYGYTF
>TRBV20-1|NA|TRBJ2-5
TGCAGTGCTAGGCGGGAGACCCAGTACTTC
CSARRETQYF
>TRBV5-1|TRBD2|TRBJ2-5
TGCGCCAGCAGCGCGGGACTAGCGGACCAAGAGACCCAGTACTTC
CASSAGLADQETQYF
>TRBV4-1|TRBD1|TRBJ1-5
TGCGCCAGCAGCCAACCCACTGGGACAGGGTTAAGTAGCAATCAGCCCCAGCATTTT
CASSQPTGTGLSSNQPQHF